Below are 5 T cell receptor beta chains sequenced from a single sample in a study of cytomegalovirus exposure and HLA in healthy donors. With 60 Vbeta and 13 Jbeta primers, the PCR was carried out. Clones were sequenced by immunoSEQ multiplex PCR, and TCRdb holds only the in-frame ones, with some missing. The repertoire holds some 150,000 clones, with 82% as singletons. Sequenced input: PBMCs. These receptors all stem from a man aged 50 to 60 in good health and CMV-seropositive.

This chain's CDR3 is CASSYGGRTYEQYF. The CDR3 DNA reads as TGTGCCAGCAGTTATGGTGGCAGAACCTACGAGCAGTACTTC. The V call is TRBV6-5, the J call TRBJ2-7; D call uncertain. V lost 3 bases and J lost 2, with 11 bases in between. CDR1 and CDR2 (germline): MNHEY, SVGAGI. This CDR3 has 14 residues.

The V gene is TRBV7-9, the J gene TRBJ2-1, with D hard to call. CDR1 SEHNR and CDR2 FQNEAQ come from the germline V gene (reference sequence). Trimming left V 5 bases short and J 5 bases short, with 7 bases between. The CDR3 extends over 12 amino acids. This CDR3 reads CASSAAHNEQFF. CDR3 nucleotide sequence: TGTGCCAGCAGCGCGGCACACAATGAGCAGTTCTTC. Full variable domain (outside the CDR3, taken from reference TRBV7-9 and TRBJ2-1): DTGVSQNPRHKITKRGQNVTFRCDPISEHNRLYWYRQTLGQGPEFLTYFQNEAQLEKSRLLSDRFSAERPKGSFSTLEIQRTEQGDSAMYLCASSAAHNEQFFGPGTRLTVL.

The V call is TRBV7-6, the J call TRBJ1-1; TRBD1 is a possible D gene (5 bases). In germline, CDR1 is SGHVS, CDR2 FNYEAQ. CDR3 length: 13 residues. Trimming cost V 3 bases and J 7 bases, with 12 bases left between them. The CDR3 DNA reads TGTGCCAGCAGCTTCCAGGGAATTGGTGAAGCTTTCTTT. Protein product: CASSFQGIGEAFF.

V is TRBV6-5 and J is TRBJ1-2, with TRBD1 matching over 7 bases. Germline V gene sequence: CDR1 MNHEY, CDR2 SVGAGI. CDR3 length: 15 residues. The trim removed 6 bases at V and 3 bases at J, leaving 10 bases unmatched. The CDR3 spells CASRPPGTAYYGYTF. CDR3 nucleotide sequence: TGTGCCAGCAGGCCACCCGGGACAGCCTACTATGGCTACACCTTC.

The J gene is TRBJ2-1, the V gene TRBV7-2, with 11 positions matching TRBD2. The germline gives CDR1 SGHTA, CDR2 FQGNSA. V was pared by 6 bases and J by 7 bases, with 5 bases of the junction left unmatched. The CDR3 contains 14 residues. Here the CDR3 DNA reads TGTGCCAGCAGGTTACTAGCGGGAGTGAATGAGCAGTTCTTC. Translation: CASRLLAGVNEQFF.